The 8 T cell receptor beta chains given below trace back to one sample, sequenced in a study of vaccination and CD4 T cells after COVID-19. Cultured CD4+ T cell DNA underwent sequencing with the Oncomine TCR Beta short-read assay. TCRdb called the PCR reads again in MiXCR, with one record for every CDR3 protein. The sample has about 20,000 distinct CDR3 sequences; roughly 64% are singletons. Treatment denoted: roughly ten-day PBMC culture with coronavirus spike peptide pools or control peptides (ViraFEST assay). The antigens of these receptors remain unknown. Sequencing used CD4+ T cells from blood, cultured in vitro. Receptors were obtained from a human donor who had recovered from COVID-19.

This sequence joins TRBV7-2 and TRBJ1-2; 11 bases align to TRBD1. The CDR3 loop spans 16 amino acids. The V gene end was trimmed by 1 base and the J gene end by 1 base; junction bases not matched to a gene: 2. Germline V CDR1 and CDR2: SGHTA, FQGNSA. The CDR3 loop reads CASSLGGTGGNYGYTF. For the CDR3, the DNA is TGTGCCAGCAGCTTAGGCGGGACAGGGGGTAACTATGGCTACACCTTC. Combining the CDR3 with reference TRBV7-2 and TRBJ1-2 gives the whole variable domain GAGVSQSPSNKVTEKGKDVELRCDPISGHTALYWYRQSLGQGLEFLIYFQGNSAPDKSGLPSDRFSAERTGGSVSTLTIQRTQQEDSAVYLCASSLGGTGGNYGYTFGSGTRLTVV.

This clonotype has only one observation. The V call is TRBV12-3 or TRBV12-4, the J call TRBJ1-5; TRBD1 agrees at 8 bases. V gave up 2 bases and J gave up 7 bases; unmatched junction bases: 7. CDR3 size: 15 residues. The CDR3 bases are TGTGCCAGCAGTTTACTCGACAGGGGAGACCAGCCCCAGCATTTT. The encoded protein is CASSLLDRGDQPQHF.

The chain joins TRBV15 to TRBJ2-5; 7 nucleotides line up with TRBD2. Germline loops: CDR1 LNHNV, CDR2 YYDKDF (reference sequence). Trimming cost V 5 bases and J 3 bases; bases outside gene matches: 3. The CDR3 has 13 residues. CDR3 amino acids: CATSAAGKETQYF. In DNA form, the CDR3 reads TGTGCCACCAGCGCAGCGGGGAAAGAGACCCAGTACTTC.

This clonotype was counted a single time. The rearrangement uses TRBV12-3 or TRBV12-4 and TRBJ2-3; 15 bases are shared with TRBD2. Unmatched junction bases numbered 5, after V lost 5 bases and J lost 5 bases. The CDR3 is 16 amino acids. CDR3 bases: TGTGCCAGCAGTCCAGGACTAGCGGGAGGGCAAGATACGCAGTATTTT. Protein: CASSPGLAGGQDTQYF.

This clonotype was seen only a few times. The rearrangement links TRBV6-1 to TRBJ2-7; 8 bases line up with TRBD1. Germline trimming cut 10 bases from V and 2 bases from J; bases unmatched to any gene: 10. CDR1 MNHNS and CDR2 SASEGT come from the germline V gene. The CDR3 runs 14 residues. The CDR3 spells CATKTGGLAYEQYF. The CDR3 DNA reads as TGTGCCACCAAAACAGGGGGGCTTGCCTACGAGCAGTACTTC.

Points on this clonotype: The junction departs from germline at one end; a sequencing error may be responsible. V and J are TRBV20-1 and TRBJ1-3; the match to TRBD1 covers 12 bases. The CDR3 sequence is 15 residues long. Germline V gene data show CDR1 as DFQATT and CDR2 as SNEGSKA (reference sequence). CDR3 amino acids: CSAIRDRGLGNTICF. The DNA for the CDR3 is TGCAGTGCTATCCGGGACAGGGGGCTCGGAAACACCATATGTTTT.

The CDR3 DNA is TGTGCCAGCAGCTTTCTGGACCCATACCTTCGCGAGACCCAGTACTTC. Encoded protein: CASSFLDPYLRETQYF. The V and J genes are TRBV7-2 and TRBJ2-5; no clear D. This CDR3 is 16 amino acids long. The germline V and J ends were trimmed by 3 bases and 5 bases, with 19 bases remaining between them. Germline V gene sequence: CDR1 SGHTA, CDR2 FQGNSA.

This clonotype was recorded a few times. The chain links TRBV20-1 to TRBJ2-1; 8 bases match TRBD2. V trimming: 1 base; J trimming: 6 bases; junction bases outside the gene matches: 8. The V gene's germline CDR1 is DFQATT and CDR2 SNEGSKA (reference sequence). The CDR3 loop spans 15 amino acids. Written as DNA, the CDR3 is TGCAGTGCTAGAGGGTCGGGCGGGAGGATCAATGAGCAGTTCTTC. Protein sequence: CSARGSGGRINEQFF.